This T cell receptor beta chain was obtained from a study of blood T cell repertoires in COVID-19 (dated by TCRdb to 2018 to 2020). Turning to the overall study: The collaborator samples originated in the United States, Italy and Spain and spanned the acute and convalescent phases of COVID-19. The material from the prospective study consisted of cDNA or gDNA derived from T cells, B-cell-depleted T cells, or PBMCs. The sample metadata nearly always contained a de-identified subject ID, COVID-19 status, age in years and sex. The samples were drawn from two sources: the first 160 participants of the ongoing ImmuneRACE study, and 950 to 1,500 subjects contributed by 6 global collaborators. Subjects who had been exposed to COVID-19, were actively infected with it, or had recovered from it provided the deeply sampled blood TCRbeta repertoires that made up the dataset. Where available, HLA class I and class II types were taken from metadata supplied by the sample provider and were not determined by assay-based typing. The repertoires were made available in a free public database intended to serve as a resource for research on the immune response to SARS-CoV-2. Overall study results and their limits: The quantity of clinical and demographic metadata differed by source and by participant and was supplied without curation.

A remark on this clone: Its cognate antigen has yet to be identified. No base-level quality is on record; no much larger clone is a single base apart.

Collaborating institutions collected whole blood in K2EDTA tubes following their own protocols. Collaborator samples were shipped for TCRbeta analysis as frozen whole blood, isolated PBMCs, or DNA extracted from either sample type. Via the germline V gene, CDR1 is LGHNA and CDR2 YNFKEQ. The junction shows trimming of 4 bases on V and 7 bases on J, and the gene matches do not reach 13 bases of it. The CDR3 runs 16 residues from the cysteine to the phenylalanine. Only CDR3 DNA remains: 48 bases, in frame from the first base. TCRbeta CDR3 regions were amplified from genomic DNA by means of the immunoSEQ Assay, a bias-controlled multiplex PCR. In the paper's pipeline: Within the assay, amplification of reference gene primers was used to estimate how many nucleated cells each sample contained. To quantify the absolute abundance of each unique TCRbeta CDR3 rearrangement, sequence reads were collapsed and filtered. Productive Simpson clonality was computed per sample as the square root of Simpson's diversity index over productive rearrangements. The clones in this table, taken by TCRdb from immuneACCESS, are in-frame only. Not every clone is retained; where verified, under half of the shortfall comes from an unresolved V gene, and the cause of the rest is unknown. V and J calls and clone size are copied from that table; D and trimming were computed from the DNA. This sample holds 150,000 to 200,000 clones; about 80% were observed only once. Approximately 7.1% of the sample goes to the ten largest clones.

Here the chain combines TRBV4-2 and TRBJ2-1; a stretch of 7 junction bases matches TRBD2. Material for sequencing was peripheral blood. The sequence came from a human donor in a cohort sampled during active COVID-19. This receptor carries the CDR3 CASSPQRLAGENEQFF. The bases are TGTGCCAGCAGCCCCCAGCGATTGGCGGGGGAAAATGAGCAGTTCTTC.